This TCR beta chain was obtained from a study of blood T cell repertoires in COVID-19. Overall study context: Researchers got acute and convalescent COVID-19 samples from the United States, Italy and Spain. PBMCs, B-cell-depleted T cells, or T cells provided the cDNA or gDNA that made up the material.

In the original processing: Amplification from reference gene primers served as the basis for estimated nucleated cell counts. The data were produced by immunoSEQ multiplex PCR, yet TCRdb's version contains in-frame clones alone and is incomplete. That table gives V, J and clone size, and the DNA gave D and trimming. This sample yields just under 350,000 clones, of which around four fifths are seen a single time; 2.5% to 3.5% belongs to the top ten. The sample consisted of peripheral blood. The sequence came from a young man with active or convalescent COVID-19.

CDR3 nucleotides: TGTGCCAGCAGTCCGGACAGGGGCACAGATACGCAGTATTTT. Translated, it gives CASSPDRGTDTQYF. This chain connects TRBV6-5 to TRBJ2-3; 8 bases line up with TRBD1. The germline CDR1 and CDR2 sequences are MNHEY and SVGAGI. The CDR3 is made up of 14 amino acids. Trimming took 5 bases from V and 1 from J; bases not matched to a gene: 2.